One TCR beta chain is described in this entry. Its antigen remains unidentified. TCRdb independently ran MiXCR on the 5' RACE reads; one entry per CDR3 protein. The table records approximately 160,000 distinct CDR3 sequences, around 9.7% of them present only once. This sample stems from a study of T cells after yellow fever vaccination. General observations from the study: The study re-detected most primary-vaccination clones after the booster (96% CD4, roughly 85% CD8).

Trimming cost V 3 bases and J 2 bases, with 16 bases left between them. Germline CDR1 is SNHLY and CDR2 is FYNNEI. The CDR3 runs to 17 residues. The chain is built from TRBV2 and TRBJ2-2, with TRBD2 as a possible D gene (5 bases). This clonotype originated in a man aged 18 to 30 who received the YFV17D yellow fever vaccine. The sequences come from CD8+ T cells sorted from PBMCs, collected 45 days after the yellow fever booster vaccination. In nucleotides, the CDR3 is TGTGCCAGCAGTGATTTCGGGTCACGGGAAAACACCGGGGAGCTGTTTTTT. The encoded protein is CASSDFGSRENTGELFF.